Each of the 31 T cell receptor beta chains below was sequenced from the same sample in a study of beta chain features in type 1 diabetes. Every isolated RNA sample was fully reverse transcribed, so sequencing captured expressed TCRB transcripts. The assay was immunoSEQ multiplex PCR, and TCRdb's table has in-frame clones only and misses some. Among over 500,000 clones, 15% to 17% were seen once, and the ten largest hold 0.093%. The sequenced sample was naive CD4+ T cells from blood. The source of these receptors is a man younger than 35 in good health.

This clone was found a few times. V and J are TRBV5-1 and TRBJ2-1; 8 nucleotides agree with TRBD2. J lost 1 base, V lost 0 bases, and 3 bases had no gene match. The germline V gene has CDR1 SGHRS and CDR2 YFSETQ. The CDR3 has 16 amino acids. The CDR3 loop reads CASSLGAGVSYNEQFF. The CDR3 region has the DNA TGCGCCAGCAGCTTGGGAGCGGGAGTATCCTACAATGAGCAGTTCTTC.

There are a few counts of this clone. The rearrangement joins TRBV28 to TRBJ1-4; D is unresolved. The CDR3 has 12 residues. V lost 6 bases, J lost 1 base, and 3 bases lay in between. CDR1 and CDR2 (germline): MDHEN, SYDVKM. CDR3: CASRVTNEKLFF. CDR3 bases: TGTGCCAGCAGGGTAACTAATGAAAAACTGTTTTTT.

The rearrangement uses TRBV7-9 and TRBJ1-2; 7 positions match TRBD1. The V and J ends lost 6 bases and 8 bases, in that order; junction bases with no gene match: 9. This CDR3 has 13 residues. In germline, CDR1 is SEHNR, CDR2 FQNEAQ (reference sequence). The CDR3 DNA is TGTGCCAGCAGTCACGACAGGGTTCACGGCTACACCTTC. It specifies CASSHDRVHGYTF.

This clone turned up a few times. The rearrangement joins TRBV5-1 to TRBJ2-7; D ambiguous. This CDR3 is 14 amino acids long. Between the trimmed V and J ends, which lost 0 bases and 0 bases, there was a span of 7 bases. Germline lookup yields CDR1 SGHRS and CDR2 YFSETQ. CDR3 residues: CASSLGVSSYEQYF. Written as DNA, the CDR3 is TGCGCCAGCAGCTTGGGCGTCAGCTCCTACGAGCAGTACTTC.

V is TRBV28 and J is TRBJ2-5, with no clear D. V was clipped by 7 bases and J by 2 bases, with 14 bases between them. Germline V CDR1 and CDR2: MDHEN, SYDVKM. This CDR3 spans 14 amino acids. CDR3 region: CASKPRNFQETQYF. The CDR3 nucleotides read TGTGCCAGCAAGCCGCGAAACTTTCAAGAGACCCAGTACTTC.

This clone was detected only a few times. The chain carries TRBV28 and TRBJ2-3; 7 bases map to TRBD1. The CDR3 sequence is 15 residues long. V lost 9 bases to trimming and J lost 2 bases; unmatched junction nucleotides: 11. In germline, CDR1 is MDHEN, CDR2 SYDVKM. CDR3 coding DNA: TGTGCCAGTTCTGGGACAGAAACTTACACAGATACGCAGTATTTT. Translation: CASSGTETYTDTQYF.

This clone has only a few counts. This rearrangement joins TRBV29-1 to TRBJ1-1; no firm D call. Trimming removed 7 bases at V and 7 bases at J, with 16 bases between. Germline CDR1 reads SQVTM; CDR2 reads ANQGSEA. The length of the CDR3 is 12 residues. This CDR3 is CSALAGYNEAFF. CDR3 nucleotides: TGCAGCGCCTTGGCTGGGTATAATGAAGCTTTCTTT.

The chain employs TRBV28 and TRBJ2-5; tentatively, D is TRBD1 (6 bases). CDR1 MDHEN and CDR2 SYDVKM come from the germline V gene. There are 15 residues in the CDR3. Trimming stripped 3 bases from V and 3 bases from J, with 14 bases between. CDR3 sequence reads: CASSLTGGHKETQYF. Here the CDR3 DNA reads TGTGCCAGCAGTTTGACAGGCGGACATAAAGAGACCCAGTACTTC.

This clone has only a few counts. The chain recombines TRBV28 with TRBJ2-3; tentative D call: TRBD1 (5 bases). This CDR3 region has 16 residues. Trimming removed 2 bases at V and 8 bases at J, with 20 bases between. CDR1 and CDR2 (germline): MDHEN, SYDVKM. The CDR3 here is CASSLRASIGRGTQYF. The CDR3, as DNA: TGTGCCAGCAGTTTAAGGGCATCCATCGGTAGGGGTACGCAGTATTTT.

The rearrangement uses TRBV2 and TRBJ2-1; 10 bases match TRBD2. Germline CDR1 SNHLY, CDR2 FYNNEI. Trimming removed 2 bases from V and 5 bases from J; junction bases left unmatched: 3. This CDR3 region has 15 residues. The CDR3 DNA reads TGTGCCAGCAGTGAACAGGGACTAGCGAACAATGAGCAGTTCTTC. It is translated as CASSEQGLANNEQFF.

The rearrangement links TRBV5-4 to TRBJ1-3, with TRBD1 as a possible D gene (5 bases). Germline-derived CDR1 and CDR2 are SGHNT and YYREEE (reference sequence). CDR3 size: 15 residues. V gave up 1 base and J gave up 2 bases, with 10 bases separating them. DNA of the CDR3: TGTGCCAGCAGCTTGAGGGGCGGGCCTGGAAACACCATATATTTT. It codes for CASSLRGGPGNTIYF.

The rearrangement uses TRBV4-1 and TRBJ2-7; 7 bases are shared with TRBD1. The CDR3 has 16 amino acids. Germline values: CDR1 MGHRA, CDR2 YSYEKL. With 2 bases clipped from V and 2 bases from J, the junction kept 9 bases outside the gene matches. CDR3 DNA sequence: TGCGCCAGCAGCCAACTCCGGGACAGTATTACCTACGAGCAGTACTTC. This encodes CASSQLRDSITYEQYF.

This chain connects TRBV7-9 to TRBJ1-5, with D hard to call. The V gene lost 3 bases and the J gene lost 9 bases, with 9 bases spanning the gap. The CDR3 runs 12 residues. Germline loops: CDR1 SEHNR, CDR2 FQNEAQ (reference sequence). CDR3 DNA sequence: TGTGCCAGCAGCTTGGACGTTTTGCCCCAGCATTTT. Translating it yields CASSLDVLPQHF.

This clone was recorded a few times. The chain employs TRBV2 and TRBJ2-3; possible D gene TRBD2, 5 bases. Trimming removed 6 bases at V and 8 bases at J, with 12 bases between. The CDR3 consists of 12 residues. Germline V gives CDR1 SNHLY, CDR2 FYNNEI. The CDR3 DNA follows: TGTGCCAGCAGGCCCGTCGCGGGTACGCAGTATTTT. Its translation: CASRPVAGTQYF.

The chain links TRBV9 to TRBJ2-1, with 11 positions matching TRBD2. Trimming removed 4 bases from V and 8 bases from J; junction bases left unmatched: 14. Germline loops: CDR1 SGDLS, CDR2 YYNGEE. The CDR3 spans 17 residues. CDR3 region: CASSPPSGTSGRDEQFF. The CDR3 coding sequence is TGTGCCAGCAGCCCTCCATCCGGGACTAGCGGACGGGATGAGCAGTTCTTC.

This sequence joins TRBV30 and TRBJ1-1, with TRBD1 identical over 11 bases. Germline assignment: CDR1 GTSNPN and CDR2 SVGIG (reference sequence). This CDR3 spans 15 amino acids. Losses at the gene ends were 2 bases for V and 13 bases for J; bases not matched to a gene: 15. The DNA for the CDR3 is TGTGCCTGGAGTAGAGGCGGGACAGGGGGTTTAAGGGTTTTCTTT. It translates to CAWSRGGTGGLRVFF.

The chain carries TRBV28 and TRBJ2-5; the match to TRBD1 covers 8 bases. This CDR3 region has 14 residues. The germline gives CDR1 MDHEN, CDR2 SYDVKM. Losses at the gene ends were 5 bases for V and 4 bases for J; bases not matched to a gene: 6. This chain's CDR3 is CASSPPDRVETQYF. The CDR3 DNA reads as TGTGCCAGCAGTCCTCCGGACAGGGTAGAGACCCAGTACTTC.

This clone was detected a few times. Sequence at one end of the junction differs from germline and may be a read error. The chain joins TRBV10-3 to TRBJ2-4; D unresolved. The CDR3 has 15 amino acids. The V gene's germline CDR1 is ENHRY and CDR2 SYGVKD. CDR3 residues: CAISESLIAQNIQYF. CDR3 DNA sequence: TGTGCCATCAGTGAGTCACTGATAGCCCAAAACATTCAGTACTTC.

DNA of the CDR3: TGCGCCAGCAGCTTGGAGGGGGGCACTGGGGCCAACGTCCTGACTTTC. Translated, it gives CASSLEGGTGANVLTF. The rearrangement links TRBV5-1 to TRBJ2-6, with D perhaps TRBD1 or TRBD2 (6 bases each). CDR1 and CDR2 from the germline V gene are SGHRS and YFSETQ. V lost 0 bases, J lost 2 bases, and 9 bases lay in between. The CDR3 runs to 16 residues.

V and J are TRBV28 and TRBJ2-2; D uncertain. The CDR3 runs to 13 residues. V was shortened by 3 bases and J by 0 bases, with 2 bases between the two germline ends. From germline, CDR1 is MDHEN and CDR2 SYDVKM. The CDR3 DNA sequence: TGTGCCAGCAGTTTTCCGAACACCGGGGAGCTGTTTTTT. Its protein product is CASSFPNTGELFF.

This chain uses TRBV28 with TRBJ2-1, with D unresolved. V was shortened by 0 bases and J by 5 bases, with 14 bases between the two germline ends. The CDR3 sequence is 16 residues long. CDR1 is MDHEN, CDR2 SYDVKM, per germline. The CDR3 protein is CASSLWGLGPHNEQFF. The CDR3 DNA follows: TGTGCCAGCAGTTTATGGGGGTTGGGCCCTCACAATGAGCAGTTCTTC.

This clone has a handful of counts. J is TRBJ2-4 and V is TRBV2; D is perhaps TRBD2 (5 bases). The germline V gene has CDR1 SNHLY and CDR2 FYNNEI. The CDR3 spans 14 residues. V was clipped by 7 bases and J by 4 bases, with 14 bases between them. The CDR3 DNA reads TGTGCCAGCAACCCTGGGCAGCGGAAAAACATTCAGTACTTC. Protein sequence: CASNPGQRKNIQYF.

This clone was observed a few times. This rearrangement joins TRBV29-1 to TRBJ2-2; D is possibly TRBD1 (6 bases). The CDR3 has 15 amino acids. Trimming took 5 bases from V and 2 from J, leaving 15 bases between them. CDR1 SQVTM and CDR2 ANQGSEA come from the germline V gene. DNA for the CDR3: TGCAGCGTTTCTTTAAGGGGGTCCAACACCGGGGAGCTGTTTTTT. Protein product: CSVSLRGSNTGELFF.

J is TRBJ2-1 and V is TRBV4-1; D might be TRBD1 (6 bases). The CDR3 has 15 amino acids. Germline CDR1 and CDR2: MGHRA and YSYEKL. V lost 1 base, J lost 3 bases, and 10 bases lay in between. The DNA for the CDR3 is TGCGCCAGCAGCCAAGGTGGACAGTACTACAATGAGCAGTTCTTC. Translation gives CASSQGGQYYNEQFF.

Only a few counts were recorded for this clone. CDR3 sequence: CASSLKGSGANVLTF. CDR3 coding DNA: TGTGCCAGCAGCCTTAAAGGCTCTGGGGCCAACGTCCTGACTTTC. This sequence joins TRBV7-3 and TRBJ2-6, with no clear D. Germline CDR1 reads SGHTA; CDR2 reads FQGTGA. Trimming left V 5 bases short and J 0 bases short, with 8 bases between. The CDR3 extends over 15 amino acids.

Written as DNA, the CDR3 is TGCGCCAGCAGCCAAGGGAGCCTAGCGAGCACAGATACGCAGTATTTT. Protein: CASSQGSLASTDTQYF. V is TRBV4-3 and J is TRBJ2-3, with D possibly matching TRBD2 (6 bases). This CDR3 contains 16 residues. The V end lost 1 base, the J end lost 0 bases, and 11 bases lay between the germline ends. Germline V CDR1 and CDR2: LGHNA, YSLEER.

This clone showed up just a few times. The chain recombines TRBV6-7 with TRBJ2-3; TRBD2 matches at 12 bases. TRBV6-7 is given ORF status, its function remaining uncertain. The CDR3 is 17 residues long. V lost 6 bases, J lost 2 bases, and 9 bases stayed unmatched. The CDR3: CASSLRTSGNNTDTQYF. DNA for the CDR3: TGTGCCAGCAGCCTCCGGACTAGCGGGAATAACACAGATACGCAGTATTTT.

Notes on this clone: In the same sample, other DNA sequences code for this CDR3. The chain couples TRBV5-6 to TRBJ2-7, with 9 bases matching TRBD1. The germline V gene has CDR1 SGHDT and CDR2 YYEEEE. CDR3 length: 15 amino acids. With V trimmed by 2 bases and J by 2 bases, 5 bases remained unmatched. The CDR3 nucleotides read TGTGCCAGCAGCTTTGCCGGGACAGGGACCTACGAGCAGTACTTC. This translates into CASSFAGTGTYEQYF.

In this sample, this clone turned up a few times. This could be a read error, since a much larger clone is one nucleotide away. J is TRBJ2-5 and V is TRBV4-2; no clear D. CDR1 is LGHNA and CDR2 is YNFKEQ in the germline V gene. The CDR3 is 11 residues long. Trimming took 4 bases from V and 3 from J, leaving 3 bases between them. Written as DNA, the CDR3 is TGTGCCAGCAGCCTGGAAGAGACCCAGTACTTC. This codes for CASSLEETQYF.

This clone showed up just a few times. The chain recombines TRBV4-3 with TRBJ2-1, with 13 bases lining up with TRBD2. Per the germline V gene, CDR1 is LGHNA and CDR2 is YSLEER. The V gene end was trimmed by 0 bases and the J gene end by 6 bases; junction bases not matched to a gene: 5. CDR3 length: 17 amino acids. The DNA of the CDR3 is TGCGCCAGCAGCCAAGATCTAACTAGCGGGAGGGGCAATGAGCAGTTCTTC. Translating it yields CASSQDLTSGRGNEQFF.

The rearrangement uses TRBV6-1 and TRBJ2-3; TRBD2 matches 9 bases. J gave up 6 bases and V 4 bases, and 2 bases lay outside the gene matches. The CDR3 covers 13 residues. Germline CDR1 reads MNHNS; CDR2 reads SASEGT. The CDR3 reads CASSGLAEDTQYF. CDR3 sequence (DNA): TGTGCCAGCAGTGGACTAGCGGAGGATACGCAGTATTTT.